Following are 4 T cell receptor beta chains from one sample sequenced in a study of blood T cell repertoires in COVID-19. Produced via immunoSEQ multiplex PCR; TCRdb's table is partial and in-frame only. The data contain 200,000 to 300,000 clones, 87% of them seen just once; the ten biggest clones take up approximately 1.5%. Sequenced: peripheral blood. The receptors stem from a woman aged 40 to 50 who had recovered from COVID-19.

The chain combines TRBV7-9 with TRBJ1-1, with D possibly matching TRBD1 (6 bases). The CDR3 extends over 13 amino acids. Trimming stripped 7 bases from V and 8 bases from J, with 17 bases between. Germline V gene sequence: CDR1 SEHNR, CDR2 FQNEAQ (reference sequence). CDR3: CASTFRGGQEAFF. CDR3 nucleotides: TGTGCCAGCACCTTTCGCGGGGGGCAAGAAGCTTTCTTT.

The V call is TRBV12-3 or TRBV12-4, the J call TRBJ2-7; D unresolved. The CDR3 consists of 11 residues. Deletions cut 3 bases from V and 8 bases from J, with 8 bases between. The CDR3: CASSFSVQQYF. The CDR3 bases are TGTGCCAGCAGTTTTTCGGTTCAGCAGTACTTC.

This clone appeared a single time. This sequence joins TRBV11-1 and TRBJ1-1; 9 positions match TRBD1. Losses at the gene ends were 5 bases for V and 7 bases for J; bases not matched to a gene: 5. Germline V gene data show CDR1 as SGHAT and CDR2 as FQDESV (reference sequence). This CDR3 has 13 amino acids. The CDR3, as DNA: TGTGCCAGCAGCCGGACAGGGGCGGATGAAGCTTTCTTT. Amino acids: CASSRTGADEAFF.

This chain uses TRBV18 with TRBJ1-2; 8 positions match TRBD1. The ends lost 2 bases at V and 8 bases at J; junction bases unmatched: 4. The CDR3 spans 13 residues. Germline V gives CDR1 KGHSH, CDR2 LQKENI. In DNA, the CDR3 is TGTGCCAGCTCACCAGACAGGGGTAGCGGCTACACCTTC. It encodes CASSPDRGSGYTF.